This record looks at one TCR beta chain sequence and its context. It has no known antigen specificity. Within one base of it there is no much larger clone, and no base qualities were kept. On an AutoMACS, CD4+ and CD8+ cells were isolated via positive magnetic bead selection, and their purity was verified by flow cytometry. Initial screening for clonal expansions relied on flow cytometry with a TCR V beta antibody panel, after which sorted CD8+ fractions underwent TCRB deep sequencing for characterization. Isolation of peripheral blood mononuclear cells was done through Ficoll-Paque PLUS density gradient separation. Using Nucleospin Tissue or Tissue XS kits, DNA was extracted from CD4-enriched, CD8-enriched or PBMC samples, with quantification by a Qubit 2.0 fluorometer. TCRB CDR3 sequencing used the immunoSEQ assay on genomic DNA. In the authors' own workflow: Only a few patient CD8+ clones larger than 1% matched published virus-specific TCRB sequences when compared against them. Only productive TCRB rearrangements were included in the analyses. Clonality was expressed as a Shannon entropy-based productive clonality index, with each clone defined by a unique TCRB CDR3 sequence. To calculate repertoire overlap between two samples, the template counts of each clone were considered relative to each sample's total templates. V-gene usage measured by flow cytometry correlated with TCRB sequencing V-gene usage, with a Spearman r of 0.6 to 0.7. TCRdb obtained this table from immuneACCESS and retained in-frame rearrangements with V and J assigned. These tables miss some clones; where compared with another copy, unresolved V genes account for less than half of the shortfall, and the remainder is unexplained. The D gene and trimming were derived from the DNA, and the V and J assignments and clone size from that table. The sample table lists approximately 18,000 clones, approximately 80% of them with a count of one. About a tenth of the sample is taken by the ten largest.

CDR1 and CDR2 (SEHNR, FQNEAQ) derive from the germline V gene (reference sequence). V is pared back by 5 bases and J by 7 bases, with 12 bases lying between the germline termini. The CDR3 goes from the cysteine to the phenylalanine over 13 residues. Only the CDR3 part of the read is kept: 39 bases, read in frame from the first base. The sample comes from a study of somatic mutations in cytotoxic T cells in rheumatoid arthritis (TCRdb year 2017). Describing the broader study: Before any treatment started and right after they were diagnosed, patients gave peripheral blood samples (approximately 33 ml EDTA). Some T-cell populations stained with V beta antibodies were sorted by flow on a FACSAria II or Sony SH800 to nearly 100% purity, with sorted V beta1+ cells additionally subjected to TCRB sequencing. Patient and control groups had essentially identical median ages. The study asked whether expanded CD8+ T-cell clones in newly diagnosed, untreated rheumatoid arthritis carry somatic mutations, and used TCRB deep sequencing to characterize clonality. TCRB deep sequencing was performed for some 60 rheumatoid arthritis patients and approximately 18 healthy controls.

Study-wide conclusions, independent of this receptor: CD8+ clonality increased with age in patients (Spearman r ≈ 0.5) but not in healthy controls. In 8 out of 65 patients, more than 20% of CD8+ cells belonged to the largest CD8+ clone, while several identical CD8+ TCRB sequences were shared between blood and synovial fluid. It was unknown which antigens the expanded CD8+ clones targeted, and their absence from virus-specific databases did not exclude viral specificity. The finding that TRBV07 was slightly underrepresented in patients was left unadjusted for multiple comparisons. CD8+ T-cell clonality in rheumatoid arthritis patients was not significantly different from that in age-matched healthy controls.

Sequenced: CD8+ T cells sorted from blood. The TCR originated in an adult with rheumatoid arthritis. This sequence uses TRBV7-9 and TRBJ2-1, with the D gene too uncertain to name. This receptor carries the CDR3 CASSPTARNEQFF. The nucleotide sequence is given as TGTGCCAGCAGCCCTACTGCTCGGAATGAGCAGTTCTTC.